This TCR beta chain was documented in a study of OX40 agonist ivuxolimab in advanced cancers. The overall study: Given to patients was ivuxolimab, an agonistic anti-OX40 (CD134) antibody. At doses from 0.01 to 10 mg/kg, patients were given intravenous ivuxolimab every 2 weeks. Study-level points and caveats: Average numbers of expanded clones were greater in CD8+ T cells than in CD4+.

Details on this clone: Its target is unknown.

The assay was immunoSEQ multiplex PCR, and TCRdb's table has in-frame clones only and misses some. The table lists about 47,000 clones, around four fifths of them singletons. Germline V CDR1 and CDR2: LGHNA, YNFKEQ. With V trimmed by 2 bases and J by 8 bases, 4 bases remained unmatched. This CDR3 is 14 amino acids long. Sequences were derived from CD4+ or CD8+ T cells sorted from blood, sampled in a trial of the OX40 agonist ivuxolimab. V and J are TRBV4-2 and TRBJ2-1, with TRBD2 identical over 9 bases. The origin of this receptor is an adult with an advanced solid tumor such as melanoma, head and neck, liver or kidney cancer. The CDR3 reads CASSQLAGRYEQFF. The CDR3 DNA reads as TGTGCCAGCAGCCAACTAGCGGGGCGCTATGAGCAGTTCTTC.